This T cell receptor (beta chain) was identified during a study of cytomegalovirus exposure and HLA in healthy donors (dated by TCRdb to the late 2010s). With regard to the full study: An earlier analysis of several hundred of the donors reported over 250 Gb of sequence data and 95 million to 140 million unique TCR beta sequences obtained from roughly 180 million T cells. An early release that covered some 630 HLA-typed donors contained approximately 300 gigabases of sequencing data and 80 million or so unique TCR sequences. The genetic ancestry cluster associated with self-reported Caucasian donors included 81% of the 398 genotyped donors. The study aimed to test whether cataloging public T cell receptors could reveal signatures of past pathogen exposure. Using immunosequencing, the study profiled T cell repertoires from about 610 subjects and related those repertoires to cytomegalovirus serostatus. Along with the roughly 670-subject first cohort, a separate validation cohort of approximately 110 different subjects was used. The study combined high-throughput TCR immunosequencing, statistical association of individual TCRs with disease status, and machine learning to predict cytomegalovirus infection status. To study patterns of TCR occurrence, a later analysis re-analyzed previously published TCR beta repertoires from several hundred donors and added high-resolution HLA genotyping. Rather than drawing on any new phenotypic data, the later analysis identified candidate immune exposures from TCR beta sequences and the way those sequences occurred across donors. An earlier analysis of approximately 500 of the donors applied high-throughput TCR beta sequencing to assess whether each TCR beta V gene segment acted as functional or pseudogenic. Donor age, sex, ethnicity and CMV serostatus were compiled together with the repertoire data. Genome-wide SNP genotypes for about 65% of the roughly 670 donors were used in a later genetic analysis, which treated that subset as a discovery cohort. Every repertoire in the discovery cohort had been generated on one and the same sequencing platform. HLA typing included class I and class II loci at four-digit resolution. The number of typed donors differed by locus: roughly 629-640 for A, B, C, DRB1 and DQB1; approximately 520 for DQA1; about 600 for DPA1; and 400 to 480 for DPB1. Because of strong linkage in the cohort, 4 to 6 DR-DQ haplotypes were treated as single units for association and clustering. Across around 400 genotyped donors of the cohort, an average of about 240,000 unique TCR beta nucleotide sequences per donor were sequenced, and roughly 20% of those sequences were non-productive.

Regarding this clone: Its antigen is still unknown.

V was cut back by 2 bases and J by 1 base, leaving a gap of 15 bases between them. The germline V gene (reference sequence) yields LNHDA for CDR1 and SQIVND for CDR2. Including cysteine and phenylalanine, the CDR3 has 18 amino acids. Solely the CDR3 DNA is kept, with 54 bases framed from the first base. The cohort consisted of some 730 healthy bone marrow donors. At the time of sampling, all cohort members were nominally healthy, though unrecorded immune exposures were likely present. The donor was CMV seronegative and belonged to the group of approximately 320 seronegative cohort members. Every donor gave a peripheral blood sample, and the peripheral blood mononuclear cells from that sample were used for TCR beta sequencing. The Qiagen DNeasy Blood Extraction Kit was used to extract genomic DNA from the blood cell samples. Library creation used the immunoSEQ multiplex PCR assay. A mixture of 60 forward primers for TCR Vbeta segments and 13 reverse primers for TCR Jbeta segments was used in the multiplex PCR. A multiplex PCR assay on genomic DNA amplified the CDR3 region of rearranged TCR beta genes. Amplified TCR beta libraries were sequenced as 87-base-pair reads on the Illumina HiSeq System. The authors processed their data as follows. In a later analysis, tens of millions of unique TCR beta chains were counted across the roughly 610 repertoires, and approximately 11 million of these chains were shared by at least two donors. A nearest-neighbor algorithm error-corrected the raw reads and collapsed the reads into unique sequences, merging closely related sequences to remove PCR and sequencing errors. To assign V, D and J gene segments, CDR3 sequences were aligned to IMGT reference sequences. For a sequence to be retained, a match of at least six nucleotides was required to both a V gene segment and a J gene segment. A rearrangement counted as productive if the CDR3 had no stop codons and remained in frame with V and J, and every other rearrangement counted as non-productive. CDR3 was defined by IMGT convention, running from the second conserved V-encoded cysteine to the conserved J-encoded phenylalanine. The earlier analysis of roughly 590 of the donors excluded sequences that lacked an unambiguous match to a single V gene segment. In an earlier analysis of 587 of the donors, a V segment was called functional when productive rearrangements were above 56.7%, and segregating when the standard deviation between donors exceeded 5%. A statistical classification framework was built for diagnosing cytomegalovirus status from the catalog of TCR beta chain sequences. V and J gene assignment, in a later analysis, came from comparing TCR nucleotide sequences with IMGT/GENE-DB human TR gene sequences. In a later analysis, CDR3 sequences and most-parsimonious VDJ recombination scenarios were assigned using the TCRdist pipeline. In a later analysis, each TCR beta chain was defined by its CDR3 amino acid sequence together with its V-gene family, and reads lacking a unique V-gene family were excluded. A later analysis removed several hundred highly shared, low-generation-probability nucleotide sequences to deal with suspected cross-contamination and a sequencing artifact. A later analysis calculated a clonal expansion index for each public chain from normalized within-repertoire ranks of inferred template counts. A later analysis computed generation probabilities with a VDJ recombination model fitted to out-of-frame rearrangements, and checked the results against IGoR. A later analysis scored TCR-TCR, TCR-HLA and TCR-CMV co-occurrence with hypergeometric tests, applying a repertoire-size bias correction to TCR pairs. In a later analysis, false discovery rates were estimated by permuting HLA or CMV assignments 20 times. A later analysis grouped co-occurring TCRs with DBSCAN, adding TCRdist sequence similarity when clustering within HLA-allele-positive subsets. Co-occurrence clustering excluded repertoires with fewer than 30,000 or more than 120,000 public chains, plus five with anomalous nucleotide sharing. Entries here come from immuneACCESS through TCRdb and include only in-frame sequences with V and J called. Some clones fail to appear in such tables; in the studies checked, an unresolved V gene covers under half of the shortfall, and the cause of the remainder is unknown. That table furnishes V, J and clone size, whereas the DNA furnished D and trimming. The sample table holds approximately 79,000 clones. Jointly, the top ten make up about 0.83% of the sample.

Overall results and qualifications from the work: A later analysis found that HLA-associated TCR beta chains were more clonally expanded and had lower generation probabilities than equally common non-associated chains. Some IMGT-functional V segments, including TRBV6-2 and TRBV6-3, could not be distinguished by the 87-base-pair reads and were therefore excluded. For the cohort, immune exposure information was limited to CMV serostatus. In a later analysis, several top co-occurrence clusters were reported to appear linked to parvovirus B19, influenza, CMV and Epstein-Barr virus. In an earlier analysis of around 600 of the donors, most TCR beta V segments were observed in productive rearrangements about 87% or about 30% of the time, broadly matching IMGT annotations. Because counts were too low, seventeen rarely observed V segments, including chromosome 9 orphons, were left out of the earlier analysis of some 640 of the donors. Correlated functional status among segregating V segments might be attributable to linkage disequilibrium, but an unknown experimental factor could not be ruled out. A further reported finding was that TCR beta sequences accurately predicted the HLA-A and HLA-B alleles for most subjects in the first cohort. A later genetic analysis reported fewer N-insertions in productive TCRs among donors in an Asian-associated ancestry cluster than the approximately 700-donor mean. According to a later analysis, TCR association rates differed among HLA loci, with DRB1 alleles showing the most associated TCRs and HLA-C alleles showing the fewest. In a later analysis, most CMV-associated TCR beta chains were found to appear HLA-restricted, with HLA associations seemingly driven largely by CMV exposure. The classifier was reported to diagnose cytomegalovirus status with high specificity and sensitivity in both the original cohort and the validation cohort. The cohort was sequenced for TCR beta chains only, and without alpha or paired-chain data the features that could be detected were limited. In vitro tests confirmed that a few of the cytomegalovirus-associated TCR beta chains recognize cytomegalovirus antigens. The authors suggested that the approach could potentially be generalized to other disease states and immunological phenotypes. While some public TCRs were present in many individuals, most TCR sequences turned up only very rarely across donors. V-gene and J-gene trimming of TCR beta chains was associated with a missense DCLRE1C variant in a later genetic analysis, and the association was replicated in an independent cohort. The study listed approximately 160 TCR beta chains as associated with cytomegalovirus. A later analysis associated about 17,000 TCR beta sequences with specific HLA alleles at a false discovery rate of 0.05. A group of highly shared sequence variants was considered likely to be a technical artifact of the sequencing pipeline. Roughly uniform sequencing depth across donors was assumed in presence/absence analyses, although this assumption may not hold. Because HLA typing was unavailable for some donors at each locus, only the typed subset was used in association tests. Assigning TCR associations to individual alleles was difficult when HLA alleles, especially DR and DQ, strongly co-occurred.

This receptor was taken from a boy younger than 18 in good health and CMV-seronegative. The sample taken for sequencing was PBMCs. The sequence joins TRBV19 to TRBJ2-6; TRBD2 is a possible D gene, resting on 5 matching bases. The CDR3 protein is CASSIKGTSQSGANVLTF. The DNA is as follows: TGTGCCAGTAGTATAAAGGGCACTAGTCAGTCTGGGGCCAACGTCCTGACTTTC. This CDR3, with the reference TRBV19 and TRBJ2-6 proteins standing in past its ends, gives the full variable domain DGGITQSPKYLFRKEGQNVTLSCEQNLNHDAMYWYRQDPGQGLRLIYYSQIVNDFQKGDIAEGYSVSREKKESFPLTVTSAQKNPTAFYLCASSIKGTSQSGANVLTFGAGSRLTVL.